A single sample is the source of the 18 T cell receptor beta chains below, sequenced in a study of control samples from healthy donors and cancer patients. The protocol was immunoSEQ multiplex PCR, while the TCRdb copy is restricted to in-frame clones and leaves out a portion. This table holds about 160,000 clones, approximately 93% found once. Sequencing was carried out using blood. These receptors all come from a woman in her forties in good health.

The chain couples TRBV6-5 to TRBJ1-5; unclear D gene. Germline V gene data show CDR1 as MNHEY and CDR2 as SVGAGI. The CDR3 contains 14 residues. V lost 5 bases to trimming and J lost 0 bases, with 8 bases between them. The CDR3 nucleotides are TGTGCCAGCAGTAAGCAATATAGCAATCAGCCCCAGCATTTT. This encodes CASSKQYSNQPQHF.

This chain links TRBV7-3 with TRBJ2-2, with a possible D match to TRBD1 (6 bases). This CDR3 has 16 residues. V lost 5 bases and J lost 1, with 14 bases in between. Germline assignment: CDR1 SGHTA and CDR2 FQGTGA. The CDR3 DNA is TGTGCCAGCAGCCCTATAACAGGGATGAACACCGGGGAGCTGTTTTTT. Residues: CASSPITGMNTGELFF.

The J gene is TRBJ1-1, the V gene TRBV10-2; TRBD1 might be the D (6 bases). The CDR3 covers 13 residues. Trimming took 8 bases from V and 5 from J, leaving 15 bases between them. Germline V CDR1 and CDR2: WSHSY, SAAADI. The CDR3 DNA reads as TGCGCCAGCGCCTCGGGGGCCCGGACTGAAGCTTTCTTT. Translation: CASASGARTEAFF.

This chain joins TRBV11-2 and TRBJ2-7, with 7 bases aligning to TRBD2. The germline V gene has CDR1 SGHAT and CDR2 FQNNGV. CDR3 length: 14 residues. V shed 4 bases, J shed 3 bases, and the junction held 6 bases outside the gene matches. The CDR3 nucleotides read TGTGCCAGCAGCTACGGGACTATTTACTACGAGCAGTACTTC. It yields the protein CASSYGTIYYEQYF.

The V gene is TRBV5-1, the J gene TRBJ1-1, with D uncertain. Germline lookup yields CDR1 SGHRS and CDR2 YFSETQ. Trimming shortened V by 4 bases and J by 2 bases, and 15 bases separated the two germline ends. The CDR3 has 15 amino acids. CDR3 coding DNA: TGCGCCAGCAGCCGCTTGTCTCTCCAAAACACTGAAGCTTTCTTT. Amino acids: CASSRLSLQNTEAFF.

The chain joins TRBV9 to TRBJ2-2; TRBD1 is a possible D gene (5 bases). Germline-derived CDR1 and CDR2 are SGDLS and YYNGEE. V was trimmed by 0 bases and J by 7 bases, leaving 13 bases between them. The CDR3 is 15 residues long. The CDR3 nucleotides read TGTGCCAGCAGCGTAGTCTCAGGGCCTGGCGGGGAGCTGTTTTTT. It yields the protein CASSVVSGPGGELFF.

V gene TRBV18 combines with J gene TRBJ2-7, with TRBD1 as a possible D gene (6 bases). The ends were cut back, 4 bases at V and 2 bases at J, with 21 bases in the middle. Germline loops: CDR1 KGHSH, CDR2 LQKENI. This CDR3 contains 17 residues. The CDR3 DNA reads TGTGCCAGCTCACGCAACCCCCGAGCCGACAGGACCTACGAGCAGTACTTC. Its protein product is CASSRNPRADRTYEQYF. Using reference TRBV18 and TRBJ2-7 for the parts outside the CDR3, the full variable domain is NAGVMQNPRHLVRRRGQEARLRCSPMKGHSHVYWYRQLPEEGLKFMVYLQKENIIDESGMPKERFSAEFPKEGPSILRIQQVVRGDSAAYFCASSRNPRADRTYEQYFGPGTRLTVT.

The chain recombines TRBV7-2 with TRBJ2-1; 9 nucleotides line up with TRBD2. Germline V gives CDR1 SGHTA, CDR2 FQGNSA. The CDR3 consists of 15 residues. Trimming cost V 2 bases and J 10 bases; bases outside gene matches: 9. The CDR3 DNA reads as TGTGCCAGCAGCTTAACCAGCGGGGGGCCAAAGGAGCAGTTCTTC. This encodes CASSLTSGGPKEQFF.

V and J are TRBV6-6 and TRBJ2-1, with TRBD2 matching 12 bases. With V trimmed by 5 bases and J by 7 bases, 9 bases remained unmatched. Per germline, CDR1 MNHNY and CDR2 SVGAGI (reference sequence). This CDR3 is built from 16 residues. The CDR3 sequence: CASSTTLAGGRNEQFF. CDR3 bases: TGTGCCAGCAGTACTACCCTAGCGGGAGGGCGGAATGAGCAGTTCTTC.

This CDR3 is CASSQVGGFWEKLFF. CDR3 sequence (DNA): TGTGCCAGCAGCCAAGTAGGAGGGTTTTGGGAAAAACTGTTTTTT. The chain employs TRBV14 and TRBJ1-4; D not certain. The germline V gene has CDR1 SGHDN and CDR2 FVKESK. Trimming cost V 1 base and J 8 bases, with 14 bases left between them. The length of the CDR3 is 15 residues.

The genes are TRBV4-3 and TRBJ2-1; the D gene is possibly TRBD2 (6 bases). V was cut by 4 bases and J by 8 bases, with 21 bases left in between. Germline CDR1 and CDR2: LGHNA and YSLEER. This CDR3 comprises 16 residues. The CDR3 reads CASSPATSFSSDEQFF. Here the CDR3 DNA reads TGCGCCAGCAGCCCAGCGACTAGTTTTTCCTCCGATGAGCAGTTCTTC.

The CDR3 here is CASSRTGMNTEAFF. CDR3 in DNA: TGCGCCAGCAGCAGGACAGGCATGAACACTGAAGCTTTCTTT. V is TRBV5-1 and J is TRBJ1-1, with 7 positions matching TRBD1. Looked up from germline, CDR1 is SGHRS and CDR2 is YFSETQ. The CDR3 runs to 14 residues. V lost 4 bases, J lost 0 bases, and 3 bases stayed unmatched.

This clone was observed once. The gene calls are TRBV7-2 and TRBJ2-7; TRBD2 aligns across 7 bases. CDR1 and CDR2 (germline): SGHTA, FQGNSA. The CDR3 runs 13 residues. J was trimmed by 4 bases and V by 4 bases; bases with no gene match: 4. As DNA, the CDR3 is TGTGCCAGCAGCTCAGGGCGGGAGTACGAGCAGTACTTC. This gives the protein CASSSGREYEQYF.

The chain carries TRBV18 and TRBJ1-1; no firm D call. Germline assignment: CDR1 KGHSH and CDR2 LQKENI. This CDR3 is 11 amino acids long. V shed 1 base and J shed 8 bases, with 5 bases lying between them. The CDR3 reads CASSPREEAFF. The CDR3 DNA is TGTGCCAGCTCACCACGGGAGGAAGCTTTCTTT. Drawing the rest from reference TRBV18 and TRBJ1-1, the complete variable domain is NAGVMQNPRHLVRRRGQEARLRCSPMKGHSHVYWYRQLPEEGLKFMVYLQKENIIDESGMPKERFSAEFPKEGPSILRIQQVVRGDSAAYFCASSPREEAFFGQGTRLTVV.

V gene TRBV27 combines with J gene TRBJ1-2, with D uncertain. This CDR3 has 14 amino acids. Germline V gene lookup returns CDR1 MNHEY and CDR2 SMNVEV (reference sequence). Trimming took off 6 bases at V and 0 bases at J, with 11 bases between the two ends. The CDR3 spells CASSLEGPNYGYTF. The CDR3 DNA reads as TGTGCCAGCAGCCTGGAAGGGCCTAACTATGGCTACACCTTC.

This rearrangement joins TRBV11-2 to TRBJ1-1; 10 bases match TRBD1. The CDR3 runs 15 residues. V shed 1 base, J shed 4 bases, and the junction held 3 bases outside the gene matches. Germline lookup yields CDR1 SGHAT and CDR2 FQNNGV. The CDR3 nucleotides read TGTGCCAGCAGCTTAGCGGGACAGGGGATCACTGAAGCTTTCTTT. Amino acid sequence: CASSLAGQGITEAFF.

J is TRBJ2-7 and V is TRBV5-4; D not resolved. CDR1 SGHNT and CDR2 YYREEE come from the germline V gene (reference sequence). Trimming left V 0 bases short and J 2 bases short, with 6 bases between. This CDR3 has 13 amino acids. The CDR3 nucleotides are TGTGCCAGCAGCTTGGCGCAAACCTACGAGCAGTACTTC. This sequence encodes CASSLAQTYEQYF. The whole variable domain, filled in from reference TRBV5-4 and TRBJ2-7, reads ETGVTQSPTHLIKTRGQQVTLRCSSQSGHNTVSWYQQALGQGPQFIFQYYREEENGRGNFPPRFSGLQFPNYSSELNVNALELDDSALYLCASSLAQTYEQYFGPGTRLTVT.

The chain combines TRBV29-1 with TRBJ1-1; a possible D gene is TRBD1 (6 bases). Germline assignment: CDR1 SQVTM and CDR2 ANQGSEA. This CDR3 is 13 amino acids long. Trimming left V 7 bases short and J 1 base short, with 13 bases between. The CDR3 loop is CSARRGGNTEAFF. DNA for the CDR3: TGCAGCGCCCGCAGGGGCGGGAACACTGAAGCTTTCTTT.